These T cell receptor beta chains were read from a single sample in a study of CD4 T cell repertoires in COVID-19. TCRdb's copy holds only in-frame clones and misses some; the assay was immunoSEQ multiplex PCR. The sample shows tens of thousands of clones, around 86% of them seen only once. This specimen was central memory CD4+ T cells from blood, taken before the COVID-19 pandemic. The source is a human donor who had COVID-19. Both conserved end residues are part of each CDR3. Fields, in order: J gene, clone size, D gene, V gene, CDR3 DNA, CDR3 protein. The D gene is left open where the match is weak. Clone sizes are given selectively: once, few, many, or a class where the clone is expanded.

J gene: TRBJ2-7; clone size: -; D gene: TRBD1; V gene: TRBV7-2; CDR3 DNA: TGTGCCAGCAGCATTGGGTCTGACAGGGGCACCTACGAGCAGTACTTC; CDR3 protein: CASSIGSDRGTYEQYF
J gene: TRBJ2-2; clone size: few; D gene: TRBD2; V gene: TRBV9; CDR3 DNA: TGTGCCAGCAGCGTAGCTGGGGATAGCGGGAGAGGCTTCACCGGGGAGCTGTTTTTT; CDR3 protein: CASSVAGDSGRGFTGELFF
J gene: TRBJ1-4; clone size: -; D gene: -; V gene: TRBV5-4; CDR3 DNA: TGTGCCAGCAGCTTGGACAGGACTAATGAAAAACTGTTTTTT; CDR3 protein: CASSLDRTNEKLFF
J gene: TRBJ2-1; clone size: -; D gene: -; V gene: TRBV21-1; CDR3 DNA: TGTGCCAGCAGCAAGGGTAGCGGACGCTACAATGAGCAGTTCTTC; CDR3 protein: CASSKGSGRYNEQFF
J gene: TRBJ2-7; clone size: -; D gene: TRBD1; V gene: TRBV7-2; CDR3 DNA: TGTGCCAGCAGCGTCAGGGGGTACCTCTACGAGCAGTACTTC; CDR3 protein: CASSVRGYLYEQYF
J gene: TRBJ2-3; clone size: -; D gene: -; V gene: TRBV7-9; CDR3 DNA: TGTGCCAGCAGGGGTGGGGGGGCCAACCCAGATACGCAGTATTTT; CDR3 protein: CASRGGGANPDTQYF
J gene: TRBJ1-2; clone size: -; D gene: -; V gene: TRBV28; CDR3 DNA: TGTGCCAGCCGGGGAGCTAACTATGGCTACACCTTC; CDR3 protein: CASRGANYGYTF
J gene: TRBJ2-3; clone size: -; D gene: TRBD2; V gene: TRBV7-2; CDR3 DNA: TGTGCCAGCAGCTTAGGGGGGGGAATAGATACGCAGTATTTT; CDR3 protein: CASSLGGGIDTQYF
J gene: TRBJ1-2; clone size: -; D gene: -; V gene: TRBV7-9; CDR3 DNA: TGTGCCAGCAGCCCACGGGGTGCCGAAGGCTACACCTTC; CDR3 protein: CASSPRGAEGYTF
J gene: TRBJ2-7; clone size: -; D gene: -; V gene: TRBV5-1; CDR3 DNA: TGCGCCAGCAGCTGGGGGGGGCCTGCCCACTACGAGCAGTACTTC; CDR3 protein: CASSWGGPAHYEQYF
J gene: TRBJ1-4; clone size: -; D gene: -; V gene: TRBV10-3; CDR3 DNA: TGTGCCATCAGTTACGGGGCTAATGAAAAACTGTTTTTT; CDR3 protein: CAISYGANEKLFF
J gene: TRBJ2-1; clone size: -; D gene: TRBD2; V gene: TRBV28; CDR3 DNA: TGTGCCAGCAGCCTGGGTTCTAGCGGGGGCAATGAGCAGTTCTTC; CDR3 protein: CASSLGSSGGNEQFF
J gene: TRBJ2-7; clone size: few; D gene: -; V gene: TRBV10-3; CDR3 DNA: TGTGCCATCAGTGACCTAACGGGTCCCCAGCGCGAGCAGTACTTC; CDR3 protein: CAISDLTGPQREQYF
J gene: TRBJ2-7; clone size: -; D gene: -; V gene: TRBV5-4; CDR3 DNA: TGTGCCAGCAGCTTTTTTAGTCCCCCGGGCGAGCAGTACTTC; CDR3 protein: CASSFFSPPGEQYF
J gene: TRBJ2-3; clone size: few; D gene: -; V gene: TRBV18; CDR3 DNA: TGTGCCAGCTCACCAGGGTTCTCGGGTCGAACCAGCGCAGATACGCAGTATTTT; CDR3 protein: CASSPGFSGRTSADTQYF
J gene: TRBJ2-3; clone size: -; D gene: TRBD2; V gene: TRBV29-1; CDR3 DNA: TGCAGCGTCCTTGGGCTAGCGGGAGATACGCAGTATTTT; CDR3 protein: CSVLGLAGDTQYF
J gene: TRBJ1-1; clone size: -; D gene: TRBD1; V gene: TRBV11-2; CDR3 DNA: TGTGCCAGCAGCTTTGTAGGACAGGGGGCCACTGAAGCTTTCTTT; CDR3 protein: CASSFVGQGATEAFF
J gene: TRBJ1-2; clone size: -; D gene: -; V gene: TRBV5-1; CDR3 DNA: TGCGCCAGCAGCTTACGGACAGATGGCGGGGGCTACACCTTC; CDR3 protein: CASSLRTDGGGYTF
J gene: TRBJ2-1; clone size: -; D gene: -; V gene: TRBV4-1; CDR3 DNA: TGCGCCAGCAGCCAACCATGGGGGGAGGAGCAGTTCTTC; CDR3 protein: CASSQPWGEEQFF
J gene: TRBJ2-3; clone size: once; D gene: -; V gene: TRBV18; CDR3 DNA: TGTGCCAGCTCACCGGAGCGACTCTTACCCACAGATACGCAGTATTTT; CDR3 protein: CASSPERLLPTDTQYF
J gene: TRBJ2-7; clone size: -; D gene: TRBD2; V gene: TRBV4-1; CDR3 DNA: TGCGCCAGCAGTCTCGCCGGGACTAGCGGAGTTATAAGCTCCTACGAGCAGTACTTC; CDR3 protein: CASSLAGTSGVISSYEQYF
J gene: TRBJ2-1; clone size: -; D gene: TRBD2; V gene: TRBV4-1; CDR3 DNA: TGCGCCAGCAGCCACGGCCTACTAGCGGGGGGGTACAATGAGCAGTTCTTC; CDR3 protein: CASSHGLLAGGYNEQFF
J gene: TRBJ2-7; clone size: -; D gene: -; V gene: TRBV10-3; CDR3 DNA: TGTGCCATCAGTGAGGGGCAGACCTCCCACGAGCAGTACTTC; CDR3 protein: CAISEGQTSHEQYF
J gene: TRBJ1-1; clone size: -; D gene: TRBD1; V gene: TRBV7-2; CDR3 DNA: TGTGCCAGCAGCTCCCATCCTGACAGGGACGATGAAGCTTTCTTT; CDR3 protein: CASSSHPDRDDEAFF
J gene: TRBJ1-5; clone size: -; D gene: -; V gene: TRBV6-6; CDR3 DNA: TGTGCCAGCAGAGGAGGTTTCAATCAGCCCCAGCATTTT; CDR3 protein: CASRGGFNQPQHF
J gene: TRBJ2-4; clone size: -; D gene: TRBD2; V gene: TRBV7-9; CDR3 DNA: TGTGCCAGCAGCTCTCGGGGCGTCGGGGGGAACATTCAGTACTTC; CDR3 protein: CASSSRGVGGNIQYF
J gene: TRBJ2-1; clone size: -; D gene: -; V gene: TRBV20-1; CDR3 DNA: TGCAGTGCTATTGCGTACAATGAGCAGTTCTTC; CDR3 protein: CSAIAYNEQFF
J gene: TRBJ2-2; clone size: -; D gene: TRBD1; V gene: TRBV27; CDR3 DNA: TGTGCCAGCAGTCCTCTTCGACAGGGGGCGCGTACCGGGGAGCTGTTTTTT; CDR3 protein: CASSPLRQGARTGELFF
J gene: TRBJ2-2; clone size: -; D gene: -; V gene: TRBV7-9; CDR3 DNA: TGTGCCAGCAGATCCCCAGCGTTACAGGGTTGGACCGGGGAGCTGTTTTTT; CDR3 protein: CASRSPALQGWTGELFF
J gene: TRBJ2-5; clone size: -; D gene: TRBD2; V gene: TRBV7-6; CDR3 DNA: TGTGCCAGCAGCCAGGGACTAGCGGGGAGTACCCAAGAGACCCAGTACTTC; CDR3 protein: CASSQGLAGSTQETQYF
J gene: TRBJ1-5; clone size: -; D gene: -; V gene: TRBV18; CDR3 DNA: TGTGCCAGCTCACCGGGAGAGTGGCCCCAGCATTTT; CDR3 protein: CASSPGEWPQHF
J gene: TRBJ2-3; clone size: -; D gene: TRBD2; V gene: TRBV11-2; CDR3 DNA: TGTGCCAGCAGCCCTGGGTCGGCTAGCGGGAGAACAGATACGCAGTATTTT; CDR3 protein: CASSPGSASGRTDTQYF
J gene: TRBJ2-5; clone size: -; D gene: -; V gene: TRBV28; CDR3 DNA: TGTGCCAGCAGTTTATGGGCGGAGAAGACCCAGTACTTC; CDR3 protein: CASSLWAEKTQYF
J gene: TRBJ2-7; clone size: -; D gene: TRBD1; V gene: TRBV18; CDR3 DNA: TGTGCCAGCTCACTCTCAACCAGGGGGCCGGATGAGCAGTACTTC; CDR3 protein: CASSLSTRGPDEQYF
J gene: TRBJ1-1; clone size: -; D gene: -; V gene: TRBV19; CDR3 DNA: TGTGCCAGCTTACCCAGATCGGGGGGGTGGAACACTGAAGCTTTCTTT; CDR3 protein: CASLPRSGGWNTEAFF
J gene: TRBJ1-1; clone size: once; D gene: -; V gene: TRBV7-6; CDR3 DNA: TGTGCCAGCAGCCCGCTCGCAGAAAACACTGAAGCTTTCTTT; CDR3 protein: CASSPLAENTEAFF
J gene: TRBJ1-5; clone size: -; D gene: -; V gene: TRBV6-1; CDR3 DNA: TGTGCCAGCAGTGAAGCGCTGGCACGCAATCAGCCCCAGCATTTT; CDR3 protein: CASSEALARNQPQHF
J gene: TRBJ2-2; clone size: -; D gene: -; V gene: TRBV27; CDR3 DNA: TGTGCCAGCACCTTCAGGGGTACCGGGGAGCTGTTTTTT; CDR3 protein: CASTFRGTGELFF
J gene: TRBJ2-2; clone size: -; D gene: -; V gene: TRBV12-1; CDR3 DNA: TGTGCCAGCAGCTTTGCGTATCGGGGTTCGAACACCGGGGAGCTGTTTTTT; CDR3 protein: CASSFAYRGSNTGELFF
J gene: TRBJ2-2; clone size: -; D gene: -; V gene: TRBV11-2; CDR3 DNA: TGTGCCAGCAGCTTAGATCGGTCGGCCGGGGAGCTGTTTTTT; CDR3 protein: CASSLDRSAGELFF
J gene: TRBJ2-4; clone size: -; D gene: -; V gene: TRBV5-4; CDR3 DNA: TGTGCCAGCAGCGTCTGGGAGCCTTCGGGGAACATTCAGTACTTC; CDR3 protein: CASSVWEPSGNIQYF
J gene: TRBJ2-5; clone size: -; D gene: -; V gene: TRBV28; CDR3 DNA: TGTGCCAGCCGGGAGACAGGGCCACAAGAGACCCAGTACTTC; CDR3 protein: CASRETGPQETQYF